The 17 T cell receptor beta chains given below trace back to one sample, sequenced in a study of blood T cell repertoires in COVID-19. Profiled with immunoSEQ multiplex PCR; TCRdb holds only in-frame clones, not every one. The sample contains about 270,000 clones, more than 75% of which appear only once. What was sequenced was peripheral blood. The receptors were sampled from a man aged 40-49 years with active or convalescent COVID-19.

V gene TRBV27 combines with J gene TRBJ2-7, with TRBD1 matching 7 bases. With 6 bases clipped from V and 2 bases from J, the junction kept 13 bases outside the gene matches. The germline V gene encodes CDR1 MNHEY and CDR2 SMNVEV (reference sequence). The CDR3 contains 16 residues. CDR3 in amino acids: CASSQIWTGRAYEQYF. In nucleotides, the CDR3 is TGTGCCAGCAGCCAGATATGGACAGGCCGAGCCTACGAGCAGTACTTC.

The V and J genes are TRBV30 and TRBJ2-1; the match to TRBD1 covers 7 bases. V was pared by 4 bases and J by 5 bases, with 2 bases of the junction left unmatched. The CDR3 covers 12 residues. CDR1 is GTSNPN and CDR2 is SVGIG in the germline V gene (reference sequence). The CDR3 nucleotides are TGTGCCTGGAACAGGGGAGACAATGAGCAGTTCTTC. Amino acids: CAWNRGDNEQFF.

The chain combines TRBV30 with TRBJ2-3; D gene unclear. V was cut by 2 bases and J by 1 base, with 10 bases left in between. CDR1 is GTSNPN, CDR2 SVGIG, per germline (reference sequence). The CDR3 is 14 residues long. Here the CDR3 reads CAWSQTLGTDTQYF. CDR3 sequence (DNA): TGTGCCTGGAGTCAAACTCTAGGCACAGATACGCAGTATTTT.

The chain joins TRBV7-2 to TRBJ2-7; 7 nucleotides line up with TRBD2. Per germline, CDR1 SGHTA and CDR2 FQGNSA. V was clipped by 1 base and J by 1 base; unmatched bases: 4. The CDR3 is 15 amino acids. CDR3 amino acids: CASSLGPSGSYEQYF. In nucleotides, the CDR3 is TGTGCCAGCAGCTTAGGCCCTAGCGGATCCTACGAGCAGTACTTC.

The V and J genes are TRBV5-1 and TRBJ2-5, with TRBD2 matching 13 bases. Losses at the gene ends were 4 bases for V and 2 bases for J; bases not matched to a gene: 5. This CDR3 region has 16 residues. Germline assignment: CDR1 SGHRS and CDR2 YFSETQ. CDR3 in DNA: TGCGCCAGCAGCCTACTAGCGGGAGGGCCTCAAGAGACCCAGTACTTC. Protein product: CASSLLAGGPQETQYF.

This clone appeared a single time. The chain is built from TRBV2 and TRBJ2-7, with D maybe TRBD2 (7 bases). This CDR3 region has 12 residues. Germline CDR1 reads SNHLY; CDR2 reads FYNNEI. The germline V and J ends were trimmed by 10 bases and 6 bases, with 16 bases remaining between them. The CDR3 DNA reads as TGTGCCACCCGGCCGGGGGGCTCCGAGCAGTACTTC. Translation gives CATRPGGSEQYF.

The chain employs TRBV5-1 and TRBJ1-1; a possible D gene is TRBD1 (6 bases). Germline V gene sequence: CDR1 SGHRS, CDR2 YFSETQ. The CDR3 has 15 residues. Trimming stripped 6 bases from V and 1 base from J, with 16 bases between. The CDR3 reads CASNLGHRENTEAFF. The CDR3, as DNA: TGCGCCAGCAACCTAGGGCACAGGGAGAACACTGAAGCTTTCTTT.

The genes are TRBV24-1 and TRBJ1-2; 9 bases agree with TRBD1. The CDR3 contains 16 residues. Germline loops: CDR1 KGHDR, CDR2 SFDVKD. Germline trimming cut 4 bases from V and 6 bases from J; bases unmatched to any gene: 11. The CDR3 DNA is TGTGCCACCAGTGACTCCCCGGGACAGGGAACTAATGGCTACACCTTC. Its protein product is CATSDSPGQGTNGYTF.

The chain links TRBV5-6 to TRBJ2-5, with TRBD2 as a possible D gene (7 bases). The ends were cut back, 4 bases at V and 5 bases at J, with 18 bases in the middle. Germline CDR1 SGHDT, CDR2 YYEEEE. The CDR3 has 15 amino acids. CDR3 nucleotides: TGTGCCAGCAGCAAGCCGGGGGCGGGGGATGAGACCCAGTACTTC. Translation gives CASSKPGAGDETQYF.

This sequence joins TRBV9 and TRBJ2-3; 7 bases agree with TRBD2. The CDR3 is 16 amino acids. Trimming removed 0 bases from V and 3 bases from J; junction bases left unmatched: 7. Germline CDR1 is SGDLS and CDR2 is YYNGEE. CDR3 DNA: TGTGCCAGCAGCGTAGGGGCTAGCGGAAGGACAGATACGCAGTATTTT. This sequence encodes CASSVGASGRTDTQYF.

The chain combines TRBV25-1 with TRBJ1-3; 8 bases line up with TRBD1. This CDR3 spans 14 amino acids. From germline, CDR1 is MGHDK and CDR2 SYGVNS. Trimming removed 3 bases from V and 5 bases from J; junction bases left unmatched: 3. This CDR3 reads CASSDGQGRNTIYF. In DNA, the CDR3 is TGTGCCAGCAGTGATGGACAGGGTAGAAACACCATATATTTT.

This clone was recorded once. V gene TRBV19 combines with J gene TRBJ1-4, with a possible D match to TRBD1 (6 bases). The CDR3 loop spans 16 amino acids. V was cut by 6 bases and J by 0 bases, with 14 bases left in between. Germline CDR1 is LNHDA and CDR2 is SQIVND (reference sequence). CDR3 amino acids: CASRGAGAATNEKLFF. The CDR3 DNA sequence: TGTGCCAGTAGAGGGGCAGGGGCTGCAACTAATGAAAAACTGTTTTTT.

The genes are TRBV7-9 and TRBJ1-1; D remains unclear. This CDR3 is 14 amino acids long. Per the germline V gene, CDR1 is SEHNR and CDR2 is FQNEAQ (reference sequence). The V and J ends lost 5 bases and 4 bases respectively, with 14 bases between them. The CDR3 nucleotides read TGTGCCAGCAGCCTCGTGACACGCAGCACTGAAGCTTTCTTT. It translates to CASSLVTRSTEAFF.

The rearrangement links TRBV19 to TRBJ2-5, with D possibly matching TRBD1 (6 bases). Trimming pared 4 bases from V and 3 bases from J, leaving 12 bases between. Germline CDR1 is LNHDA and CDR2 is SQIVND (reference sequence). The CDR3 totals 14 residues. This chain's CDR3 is CASSTQGREETQYF. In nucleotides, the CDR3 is TGTGCCAGTAGTACACAGGGTAGGGAAGAGACCCAGTACTTC.

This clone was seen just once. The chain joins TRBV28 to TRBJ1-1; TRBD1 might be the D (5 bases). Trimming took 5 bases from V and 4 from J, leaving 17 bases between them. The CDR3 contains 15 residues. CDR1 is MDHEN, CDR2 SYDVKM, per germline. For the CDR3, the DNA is TGTGCCAGCAGTCCCAGGACACTGATGGGCACTGAAGCTTTCTTT. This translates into CASSPRTLMGTEAFF.

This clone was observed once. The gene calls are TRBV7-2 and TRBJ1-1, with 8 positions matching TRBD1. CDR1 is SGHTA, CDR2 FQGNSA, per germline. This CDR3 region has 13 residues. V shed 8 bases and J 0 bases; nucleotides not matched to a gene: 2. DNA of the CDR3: TGTGCCAGCCGGGGACAGGTGAACACTGAAGCTTTCTTT. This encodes CASRGQVNTEAFF.

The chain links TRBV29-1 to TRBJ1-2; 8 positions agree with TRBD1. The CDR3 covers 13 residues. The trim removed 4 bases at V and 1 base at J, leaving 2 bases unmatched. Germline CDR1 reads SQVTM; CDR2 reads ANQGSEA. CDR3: CSVAGQGNYGYTF. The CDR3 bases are TGCAGCGTTGCAGGACAGGGTAACTATGGCTACACCTTC.